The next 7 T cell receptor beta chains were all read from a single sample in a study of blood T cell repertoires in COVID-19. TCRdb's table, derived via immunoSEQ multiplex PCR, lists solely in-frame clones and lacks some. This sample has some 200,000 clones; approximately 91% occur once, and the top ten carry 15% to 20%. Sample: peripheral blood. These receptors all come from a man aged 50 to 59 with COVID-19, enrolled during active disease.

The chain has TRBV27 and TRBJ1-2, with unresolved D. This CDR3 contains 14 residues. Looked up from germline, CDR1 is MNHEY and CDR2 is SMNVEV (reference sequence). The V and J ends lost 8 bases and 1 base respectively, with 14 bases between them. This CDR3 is CASAPGSLNYGYTF. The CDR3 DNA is TGTGCCAGCGCCCCGGGGAGCCTTAACTATGGCTACACCTTC.

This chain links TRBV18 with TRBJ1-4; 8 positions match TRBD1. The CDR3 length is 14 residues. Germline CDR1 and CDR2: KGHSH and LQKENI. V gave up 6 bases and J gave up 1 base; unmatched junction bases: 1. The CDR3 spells CASSGQGTNEKLFF. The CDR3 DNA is TGTGCCAGCTCCGGACAGGGAACTAATGAAAAACTGTTTTTT.

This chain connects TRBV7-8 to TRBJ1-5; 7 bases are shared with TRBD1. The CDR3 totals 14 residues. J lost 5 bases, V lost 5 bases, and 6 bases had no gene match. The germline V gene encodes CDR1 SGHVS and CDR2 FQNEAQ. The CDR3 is CASSIRDRDQPQHF. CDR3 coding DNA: TGTGCCAGCAGCATCCGGGACAGAGATCAGCCCCAGCATTTT.

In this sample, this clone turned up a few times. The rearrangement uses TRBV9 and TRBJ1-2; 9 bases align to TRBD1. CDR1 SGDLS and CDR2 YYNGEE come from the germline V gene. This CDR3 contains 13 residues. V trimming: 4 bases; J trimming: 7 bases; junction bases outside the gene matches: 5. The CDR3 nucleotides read TGTGCCAGCAGCTTGGGACAGGGTCCTGGCTACACCTTC. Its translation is CASSLGQGPGYTF.

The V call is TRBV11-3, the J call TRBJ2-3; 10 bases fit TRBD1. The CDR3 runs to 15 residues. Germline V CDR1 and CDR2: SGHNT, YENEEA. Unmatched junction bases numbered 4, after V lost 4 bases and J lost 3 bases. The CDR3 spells CASSSGTGETDTQYF. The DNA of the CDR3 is TGTGCCAGCAGCTCAGGGACAGGGGAGACAGATACGCAGTATTTT.

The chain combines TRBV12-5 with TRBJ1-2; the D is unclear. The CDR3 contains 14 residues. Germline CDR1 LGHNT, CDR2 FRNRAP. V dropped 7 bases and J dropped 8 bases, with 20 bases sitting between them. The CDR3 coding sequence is TGTGCTAGTGCCCGGGGTGCGGCCCTTGGGGGCTACACCTTC. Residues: CASARGAALGGYTF.

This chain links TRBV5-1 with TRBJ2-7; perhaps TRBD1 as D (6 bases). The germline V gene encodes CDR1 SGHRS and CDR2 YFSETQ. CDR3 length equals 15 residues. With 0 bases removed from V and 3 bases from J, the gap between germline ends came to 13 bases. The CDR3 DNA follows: TGCGCCAGCAGCTTGGCCCAACCAGGGGACTACGAGCAGTACTTC. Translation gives CASSLAQPGDYEQYF.